Listed here is a single T cell receptor (beta chain). The data originate from a study of blood T cell repertoires in COVID-19. Generated by immunoSEQ multiplex PCR, the TCRdb table keeps only in-frame clones and is missing some. The sample comprises about 50,000 clones, 80% to 90% of which are singletons, and around 8% rests with the top ten. The CDR3 runs 14 residues. V gave up 0 bases and J gave up 4 bases, with 9 bases separating them. CDR1 is LNHNV, CDR2 YYDKDF, per germline (reference sequence). What was sequenced was peripheral blood. The chain combines TRBV15 with TRBJ1-1; D remains ambiguous. The receptor comes from a human donor in a cohort sampled during active COVID-19. DNA of the CDR3: TGTGCCACCAGCAGAGATCTGCGGGTCACTGAAGCTTTCTTT. It codes for CATSRDLRVTEAFF.